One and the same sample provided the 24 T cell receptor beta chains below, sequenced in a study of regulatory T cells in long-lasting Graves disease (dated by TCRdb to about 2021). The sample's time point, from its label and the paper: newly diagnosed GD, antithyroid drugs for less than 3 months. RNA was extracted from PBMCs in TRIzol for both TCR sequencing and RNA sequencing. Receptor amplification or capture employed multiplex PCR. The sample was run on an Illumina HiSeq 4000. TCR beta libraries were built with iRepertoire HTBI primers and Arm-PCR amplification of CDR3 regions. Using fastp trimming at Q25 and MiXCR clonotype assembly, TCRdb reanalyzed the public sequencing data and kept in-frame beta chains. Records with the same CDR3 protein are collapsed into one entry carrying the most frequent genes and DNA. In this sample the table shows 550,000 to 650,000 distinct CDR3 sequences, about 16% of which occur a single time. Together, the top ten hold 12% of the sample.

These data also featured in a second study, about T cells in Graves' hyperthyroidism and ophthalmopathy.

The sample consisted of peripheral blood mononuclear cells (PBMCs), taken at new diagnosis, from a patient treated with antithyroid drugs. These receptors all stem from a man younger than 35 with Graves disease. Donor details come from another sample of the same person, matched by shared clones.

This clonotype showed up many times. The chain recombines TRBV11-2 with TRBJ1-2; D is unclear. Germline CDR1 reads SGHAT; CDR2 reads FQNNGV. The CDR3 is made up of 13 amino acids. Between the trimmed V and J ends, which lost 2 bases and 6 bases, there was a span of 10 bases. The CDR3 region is CASSLSRADGYTF. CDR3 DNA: TGTGCCAGCAGCTTATCGAGGGCTGATGGCTACACCTTC.

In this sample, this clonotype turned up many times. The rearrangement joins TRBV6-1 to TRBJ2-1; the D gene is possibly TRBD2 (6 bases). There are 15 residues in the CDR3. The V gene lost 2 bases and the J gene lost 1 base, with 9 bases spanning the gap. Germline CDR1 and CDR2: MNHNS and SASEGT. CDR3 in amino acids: CASSEYAGSYNEQFF. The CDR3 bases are TGTGCCAGCAGTGAATACGCGGGGTCCTACAATGAGCAGTTCTTC.

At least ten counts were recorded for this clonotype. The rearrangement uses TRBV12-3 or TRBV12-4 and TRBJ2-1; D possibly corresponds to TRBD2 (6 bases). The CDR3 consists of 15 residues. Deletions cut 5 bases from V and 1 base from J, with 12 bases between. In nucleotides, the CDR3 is TGTGCCAGCAGTAGCCTAGCGACGTCCTACAATGAGCAGTTCTTC. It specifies CASSSLATSYNEQFF.

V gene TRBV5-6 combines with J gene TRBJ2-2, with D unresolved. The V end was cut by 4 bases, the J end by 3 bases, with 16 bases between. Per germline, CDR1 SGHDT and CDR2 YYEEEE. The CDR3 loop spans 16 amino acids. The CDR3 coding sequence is TGTGCCAGCAGCCCCGGGCCGTACCGTGACACCGGGGAGCTGTTTTTT. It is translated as CASSPGPYRDTGELFF.

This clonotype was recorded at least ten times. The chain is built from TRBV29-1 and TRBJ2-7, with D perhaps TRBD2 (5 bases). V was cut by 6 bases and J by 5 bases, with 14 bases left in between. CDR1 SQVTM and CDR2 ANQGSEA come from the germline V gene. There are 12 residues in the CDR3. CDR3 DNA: TGCAGCGTGGCTCCGGGGTCCCACGAGCAGTACTTC. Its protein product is CSVAPGSHEQYF.

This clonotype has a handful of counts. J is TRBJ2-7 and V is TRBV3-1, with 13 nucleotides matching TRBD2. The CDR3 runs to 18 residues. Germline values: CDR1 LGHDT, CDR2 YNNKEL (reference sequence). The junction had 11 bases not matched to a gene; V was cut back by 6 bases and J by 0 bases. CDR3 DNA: TGTGCCAGCAGACACTCGGGACTAGCGGGAAGGAGCTCCTACGAGCAGTACTTC. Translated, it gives CASRHSGLAGRSSYEQYF.

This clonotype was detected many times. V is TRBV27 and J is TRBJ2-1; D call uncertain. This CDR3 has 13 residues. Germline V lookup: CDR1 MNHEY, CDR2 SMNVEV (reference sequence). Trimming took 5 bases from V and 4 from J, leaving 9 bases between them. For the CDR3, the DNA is TGTGCCAGCAGTCCGGACCATTACAATGAGCAGTTCTTC. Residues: CASSPDHYNEQFF.

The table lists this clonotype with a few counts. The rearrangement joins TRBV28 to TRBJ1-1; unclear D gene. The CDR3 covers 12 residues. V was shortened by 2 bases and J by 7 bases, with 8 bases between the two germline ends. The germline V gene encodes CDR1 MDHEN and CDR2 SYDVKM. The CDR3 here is CASSLTGSEAFF. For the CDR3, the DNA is TGTGCCAGCAGTTTAACGGGGAGTGAAGCTTTCTTT.

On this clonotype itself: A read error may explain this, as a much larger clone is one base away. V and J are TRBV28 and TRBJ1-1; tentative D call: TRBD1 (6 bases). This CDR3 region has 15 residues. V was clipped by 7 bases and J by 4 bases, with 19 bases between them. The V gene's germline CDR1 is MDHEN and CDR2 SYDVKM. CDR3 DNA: TGTGCCAGCAATCGGGGGGGGGCTGGTGGCACTGAAGCTTTCTTT. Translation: CASNRGGAGGTEAFF.

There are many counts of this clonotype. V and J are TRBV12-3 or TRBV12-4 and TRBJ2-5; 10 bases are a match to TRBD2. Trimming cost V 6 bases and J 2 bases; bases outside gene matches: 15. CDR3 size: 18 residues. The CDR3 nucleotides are TGTGCCAGCAGCCATCCCCTTCTTAGCGGGAGGCAGCAAGAGACCCAGTACTTC. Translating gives CASSHPLLSGRQQETQYF.

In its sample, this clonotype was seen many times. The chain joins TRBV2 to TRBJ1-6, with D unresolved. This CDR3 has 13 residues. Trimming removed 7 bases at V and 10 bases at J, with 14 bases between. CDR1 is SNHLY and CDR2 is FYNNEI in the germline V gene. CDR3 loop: CASILDQSSPLHF. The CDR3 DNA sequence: TGTGCCAGCATACTCGACCAATCGTCACCCCTCCACTTT.

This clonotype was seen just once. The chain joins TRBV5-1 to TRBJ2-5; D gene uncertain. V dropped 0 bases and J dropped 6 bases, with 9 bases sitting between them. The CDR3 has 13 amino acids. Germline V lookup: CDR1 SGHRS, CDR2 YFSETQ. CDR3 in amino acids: CASSLGLPKTQYF. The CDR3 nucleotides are TGCGCCAGCAGCTTGGGCTTGCCAAAGACCCAGTACTTC. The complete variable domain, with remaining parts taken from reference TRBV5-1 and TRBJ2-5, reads KAGVTQTPRYLIKTRGQQVTLSCSPISGHRSVSWYQQTPGQGLQFLFEYFSETQRNKGNFPGRFSGRQFSNSRSEMNVSTLELGDSALYLCASSLGLPKTQYFGPGTRLLVL.

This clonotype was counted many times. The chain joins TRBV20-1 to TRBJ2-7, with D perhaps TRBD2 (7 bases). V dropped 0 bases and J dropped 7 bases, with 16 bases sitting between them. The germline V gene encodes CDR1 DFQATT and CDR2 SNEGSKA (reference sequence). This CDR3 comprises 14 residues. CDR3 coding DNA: TGCAGTGCTAGAGAGGCTAGGGGAGGGGGTGAGCAGTACTTC. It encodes CSAREARGGGEQYF.

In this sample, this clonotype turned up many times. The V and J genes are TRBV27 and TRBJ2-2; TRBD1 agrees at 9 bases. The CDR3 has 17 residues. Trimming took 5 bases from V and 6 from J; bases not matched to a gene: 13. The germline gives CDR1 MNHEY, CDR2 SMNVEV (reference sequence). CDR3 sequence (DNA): TGTGCCAGCAGTCCAATGCCACAGGGGGCTCGCGCCGGGGAGCTGTTTTTT. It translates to CASSPMPQGARAGELFF.

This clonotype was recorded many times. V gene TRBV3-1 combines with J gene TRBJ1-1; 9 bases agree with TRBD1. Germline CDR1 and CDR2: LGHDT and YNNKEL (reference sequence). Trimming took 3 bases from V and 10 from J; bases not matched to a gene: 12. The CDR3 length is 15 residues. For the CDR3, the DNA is TGTGCCAGCAGCCAGCACCGGGACAGGGAAGGTACAGCTTTCTTT. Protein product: CASSQHRDREGTAFF.

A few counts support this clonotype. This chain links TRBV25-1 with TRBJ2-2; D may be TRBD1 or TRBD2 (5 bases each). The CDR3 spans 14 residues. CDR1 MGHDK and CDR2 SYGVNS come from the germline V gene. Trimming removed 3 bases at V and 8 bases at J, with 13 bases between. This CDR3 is CASSDRGDAGELFF. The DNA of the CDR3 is TGTGCCAGCAGTGACCGGGGCGATGCGGGGGAGCTGTTTTTT.

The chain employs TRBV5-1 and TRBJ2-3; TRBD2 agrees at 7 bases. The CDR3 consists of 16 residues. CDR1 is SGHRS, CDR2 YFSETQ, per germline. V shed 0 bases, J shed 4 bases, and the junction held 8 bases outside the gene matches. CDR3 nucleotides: TGCGCCAGCAGCTTGGCCGAACTAGCGTTGCCAGATACGCAGTATTTT. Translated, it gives CASSLAELALPDTQYF. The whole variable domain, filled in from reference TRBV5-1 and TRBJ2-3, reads KAGVTQTPRYLIKTRGQQVTLSCSPISGHRSVSWYQQTPGQGLQFLFEYFSETQRNKGNFPGRFSGRQFSNSRSEMNVSTLELGDSALYLCASSLAELALPDTQYFGPGTRLTVL.

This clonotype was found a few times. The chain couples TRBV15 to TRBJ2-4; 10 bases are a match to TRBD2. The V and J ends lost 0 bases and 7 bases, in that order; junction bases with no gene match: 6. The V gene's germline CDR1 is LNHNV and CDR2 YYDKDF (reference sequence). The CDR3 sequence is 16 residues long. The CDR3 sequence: CATSRDTSGRANIQYF. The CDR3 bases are TGTGCCACCAGCAGAGATACCAGCGGGAGGGCGAACATTCAGTACTTC.

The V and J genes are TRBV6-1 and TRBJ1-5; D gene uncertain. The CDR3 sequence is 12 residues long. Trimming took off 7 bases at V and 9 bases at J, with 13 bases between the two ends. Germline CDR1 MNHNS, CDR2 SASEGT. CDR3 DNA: TGTGCCAGCAACCTACGGGCGGGGCCCCAGCATTTT. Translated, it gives CASNLRAGPQHF.

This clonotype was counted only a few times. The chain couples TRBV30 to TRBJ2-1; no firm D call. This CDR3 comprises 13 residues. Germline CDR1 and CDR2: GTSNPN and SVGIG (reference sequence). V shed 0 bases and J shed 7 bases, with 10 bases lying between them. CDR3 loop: CAWSVDDFNEQFF. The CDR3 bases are TGTGCCTGGAGTGTAGACGATTTTAATGAGCAGTTCTTC. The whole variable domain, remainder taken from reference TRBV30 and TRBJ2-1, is SQTIHQWPATLVQPVGSPLSLECTVEGTSNPNLYWYRQAAGRGLQLLFYSVGIGQISSEVPQNLSASRPQDRQFILSSKKLLLSDSGFYLCAWSVDDFNEQFFGPGTRLTVL.

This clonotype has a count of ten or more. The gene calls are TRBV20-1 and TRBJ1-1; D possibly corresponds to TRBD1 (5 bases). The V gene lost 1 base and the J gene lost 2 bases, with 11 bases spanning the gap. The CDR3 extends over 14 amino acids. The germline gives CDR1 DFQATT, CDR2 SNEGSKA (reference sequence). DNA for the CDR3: TGCAGTGCTAGAGTAAGGGGCCTTAACACTGAAGCTTTCTTT. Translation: CSARVRGLNTEAFF.

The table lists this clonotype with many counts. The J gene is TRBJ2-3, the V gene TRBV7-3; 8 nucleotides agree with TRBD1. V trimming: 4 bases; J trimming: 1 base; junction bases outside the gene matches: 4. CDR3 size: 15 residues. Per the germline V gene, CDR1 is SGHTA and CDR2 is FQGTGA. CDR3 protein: CASSWGQAGTDTQYF. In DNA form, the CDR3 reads TGTGCCAGCAGCTGGGGACAGGCCGGCACAGATACGCAGTATTTT.

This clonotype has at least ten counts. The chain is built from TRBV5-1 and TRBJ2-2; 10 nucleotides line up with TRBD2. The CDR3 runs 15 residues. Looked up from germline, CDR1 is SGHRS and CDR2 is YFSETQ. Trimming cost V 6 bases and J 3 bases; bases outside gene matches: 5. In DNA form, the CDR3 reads TGCGCCAGCAAAGAACTAGCGGGGTACACCGGGGAGCTGTTTTTT. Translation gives CASKELAGYTGELFF.

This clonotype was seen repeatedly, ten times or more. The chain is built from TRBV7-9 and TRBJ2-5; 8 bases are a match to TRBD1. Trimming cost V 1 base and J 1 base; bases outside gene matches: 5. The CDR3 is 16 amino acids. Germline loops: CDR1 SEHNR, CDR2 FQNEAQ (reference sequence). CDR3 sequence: CASSLGDRGAQETQYF. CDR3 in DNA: TGTGCCAGCAGCTTAGGAGACAGGGGTGCCCAAGAGACCCAGTACTTC.